The clone carrying this TCR beta chain was observed a handful of times. What it binds is unknown. This sample is drawn from a study of T cells in Graves' hyperthyroidism and ophthalmopathy. V was trimmed by 2 bases and J by 2 bases, leaving 12 bases between them. CDR1 and CDR2 from the germline V gene are ENHRY and SYGVKD. The CDR3 totals 16 residues. RNA transcripts provided the source from which TCR beta CDR3 regions were amplified. HTBI primers drove first-round RT-PCR of the TCR CDR3. TCRdb redid the calling of the multiplex PCR reads with MiXCR, one entry per CDR3 protein. Of approximately 590,000 distinct CDR3 sequences in the sample, around a sixth were seen once. Regarding the study as a whole: The authors' 13 V-J model separated ophthalmopathy from stable hyperthyroidism. Most clonotypes that expanded in the thyroid above 0.001 also showed up in blood.

The TCR was taken from a woman aged 30 to 39 with Graves' hyperthyroidism. V and J are TRBV10-3 and TRBJ2-2, with a tentative D call TRBD1 (6 bases). The sample was blood. CDR3 sequence (DNA): TGTGCCATCAGTGAGCGTAGGGGGTCCAACACCGGGGAGCTGTTTTTT. As protein: CAISERRGSNTGELFF.